This is a list of T cell receptor beta chains from one sample in a study of blood T cell repertoires in COVID-19. Assay: immunoSEQ multiplex PCR; the TCRdb copy retains only in-frame clones and omits some. The data show 200,000 to 300,000 clones, approximately 80% seen once. Material: peripheral blood. All receptors derive from a man in his fifties or sixties with acute or convalescent COVID-19. CDR3s include the opening cysteine and the closing phenylalanine or tryptophan. Fields, in order: V gene, J gene, clone size, CDR3 length, D gene, CDR3 DNA, CDR3 protein. The D gene is left open where the match is weak. For some rows the clone size is stated as once, few or many, or as a class when expanded; others skip it.

>TRBV18|TRBJ1-2|-|13|-
TGTGCCAGCTCACCCCGACAGGATGACGGCTACACCTTC
CASSPRQDDGYTF
>TRBV30|TRBJ2-3|-|12|-
TGTGCCTGGAGTGCAGGGAGGGATACGCAGTATTTT
CAWSAGRDTQYF
>TRBV4-1|TRBJ2-5|once|19|TRBD2
TGCGCCAGCAGCCAAGTCGGACTAGCGGGAGCGGAGGAAGAAGAGACCCAGTACTTC
CASSQVGLAGAEEEETQYF
>TRBV5-4|TRBJ2-7|-|16|TRBD1
TGTGCCAGCAGCTCTTTAGCCGGGACAGGCGCCTACGAGCAGTACTTC
CASSSLAGTGAYEQYF
>TRBV27|TRBJ2-3|-|14|-
TGTGCCAGCAGTAAGGACAGAAGCACAGATACGCAGTATTTT
CASSKDRSTDTQYF
>TRBV3-1/TRBV3-2|TRBJ2-5|-|14|-
TGTGCCAGCAGCGAAGCCATAGGGGAAGAGACCCAGTACTTC
CASSEAIGEETQYF
>TRBV27|TRBJ1-4|-|15|TRBD1
TGTGCCAGCAGTCACCGGACAGGGTGGAATGAAAAACTGTTTTTT
CASSHRTGWNEKLFF
>TRBV11-2|TRBJ2-5|once|13|-
TGTGCCAGCAGCTTTTTCCATCAAGAGACCCAGTACTTC
CASSFFHQETQYF
>TRBV28|TRBJ1-6|once|12|-
TGTGCCAGCACCCCAACGGGATCACCCCTCCACTTT
CASTPTGSPLHF
>TRBV28|TRBJ1-2|-|14|-
TGTGCCAGCAGTCGGGGGGGCGCCGGTTATGGCTACACCTTC
CASSRGGAGYGYTF
>TRBV5-6|TRBJ2-1|-|16|TRBD1
TGTGCCAGCAGCTTCGACAGGGGATCGGGTTTCAATGAGCAGTTCTTC
CASSFDRGSGFNEQFF
>TRBV20-1|TRBJ2-7|-|15|TRBD2
TGCAGTGCTAGTCCCGGGGGGACTAGCGGCATCGAGCAGTACTTC
CSASPGGTSGIEQYF
>TRBV7-3|TRBJ2-3|-|13|-
TGTGCCAGCAGGTTAACGGGAGCAGATACGCAGTATTTT
CASRLTGADTQYF
>TRBV6-5|TRBJ2-1|-|11|-
TGTGCTACGAGCTCCTACAATGAGCAGTTCTTC
CATSSYNEQFF
>TRBV3-1/TRBV3-2|TRBJ2-5|-|13|TRBD1
TGTGCCAGCAGAGGGACAGTGGGGGAGACCCAGTACTTC
CASRGTVGETQYF
>TRBV5-6|TRBJ2-5|few|13|-
TGTGCCAGCAGCCCGGACAGCCAAGAGACCCAGTACTTC
CASSPDSQETQYF
>TRBV18|TRBJ1-2|-|15|TRBD1
TGTGCCAGCTCACCGGGGACAGGCGGGAACTATGGCTACACCTTC
CASSPGTGGNYGYTF
>TRBV7-6|TRBJ2-1|-|16|TRBD1
TGTGCCAGCAGCTTAGCGCGTGGACAGGGGTACAATGAGCAGTTCTTC
CASSLARGQGYNEQFF
>TRBV15|TRBJ1-2|-|16|TRBD1
TGTGCCACCAGCAGGGGGGGATGGACAGGGGACTATGGCTACACCTTC
CATSRGGWTGDYGYTF
>TRBV19|TRBJ2-1|-|18|-
TGTGCCAGTAGTCTCTACCCGGGGGGCGGAAGCTCCTACAATGAGCAGTTCTTC
CASSLYPGGGSSYNEQFF
>TRBV27|TRBJ2-7|-|18|-
TGTGCCAGCAGTTTTCGCTCCGGGAATTGGCCGTTCTGGGACGAGCAGTACTTC
CASSFRSGNWPFWDEQYF
>TRBV5-4|TRBJ1-1|-|18|TRBD1
TGTGCCAGCAGCCTGGGAGGGACAGGAGGGCAAAAAAACACTGAAGCTTTCTTT
CASSLGGTGGQKNTEAFF
>TRBV3-1/TRBV3-2|TRBJ2-7|-|16|TRBD2
TGTGCCAGCAGCCAAATGACTAGCGGGAGAGCCTACGAGCAGTACTTC
CASSQMTSGRAYEQYF
>TRBV7-2|TRBJ2-7|-|13|-
TGTGCCAGCAGCATACACCAGTCGGGCGAGCAGTACTTC
CASSIHQSGEQYF
>TRBV28|TRBJ1-5|-|15|-
TGTGCCAGCAGTTTAGCAGGGCGAAGCAATCAGCCCCAGCATTTT
CASSLAGRSNQPQHF
>TRBV10-3|TRBJ2-2|-|14|-
TGTGCCATCACTCCTGGACTGATTACCGGGGAGCTGTTTTTT
CAITPGLITGELFF
>TRBV5-1|TRBJ2-7|-|15|-
TGCGCCAGCAGCTTGGGACCAGGGGCCTCCTACGAGCAGTACTTC
CASSLGPGASYEQYF
>TRBV11-3|TRBJ2-3|-|15|TRBD1
TGTGCCAGCAGAACCGGGACAGGGGGCGCAGATACGCAGTATTTT
CASRTGTGGADTQYF
>TRBV6-1|TRBJ1-2|many|17|TRBD1
TGTGCCAGCAGTGGCCTACAACAGGGGACCTTAGACTATGGCTACACCTTC
CASSGLQQGTLDYGYTF
>TRBV6-6|TRBJ2-7|-|14|-
TGTGCCAGCAGACACGGAGGGCCGAAGTGGGAGCAGTACTTC
CASRHGGPKWEQYF
>TRBV5-6|TRBJ1-1|once|15|TRBD1
TGTGCCAGCAGCTACCCCAGGGGGCGGAACACTGAAGCTTTCTTT
CASSYPRGRNTEAFF
>TRBV4-2|TRBJ2-2|few|16|-
TGTGCCAGCAGCCACCCCCGTGTGCAAATAGTCGGGGAGCTGTTTTTT
CASSHPRVQIVGELFF